This T cell receptor (beta chain) was recorded in a study of blood T cell repertoires in COVID-19. This clone showed up just once. This CDR3 is 13 amino acids long. The V gene's germline CDR1 is KGHDR and CDR2 SFDVKD. The V end lost 3 bases, the J end lost 6 bases, and 10 bases lay between the germline ends. Clones were sequenced by immunoSEQ multiplex PCR, and TCRdb holds only the in-frame ones, with some missing. The sample consists of some 390,000 clones, around 87% of them appearing once. This rearrangement joins TRBV24-1 to TRBJ1-1, with a weak D call TRBD1 (6 bases). The TCR comes from a woman in her sixties with COVID-19, enrolled during active disease. The sample taken for sequencing was peripheral blood. CDR3 DNA: TGTGCCACCAGTGATCAGGGGAATCCTGAAGCTTTCTTT. Translating gives CATSDQGNPEAFF.